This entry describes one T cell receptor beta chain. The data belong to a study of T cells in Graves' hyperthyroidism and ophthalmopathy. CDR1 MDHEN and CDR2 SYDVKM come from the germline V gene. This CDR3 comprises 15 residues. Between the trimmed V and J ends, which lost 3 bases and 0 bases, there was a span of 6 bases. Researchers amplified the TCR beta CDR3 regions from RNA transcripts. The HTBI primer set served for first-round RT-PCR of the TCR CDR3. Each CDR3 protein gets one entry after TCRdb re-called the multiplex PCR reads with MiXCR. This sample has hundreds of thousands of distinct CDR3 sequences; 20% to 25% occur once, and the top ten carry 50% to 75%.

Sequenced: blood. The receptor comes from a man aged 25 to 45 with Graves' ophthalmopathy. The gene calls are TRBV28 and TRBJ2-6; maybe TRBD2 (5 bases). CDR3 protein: CASSFGVSGANVLTF. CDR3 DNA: TGTGCCAGCAGTTTCGGGGTCTCTGGGGCCAACGTCCTGACTTTC.